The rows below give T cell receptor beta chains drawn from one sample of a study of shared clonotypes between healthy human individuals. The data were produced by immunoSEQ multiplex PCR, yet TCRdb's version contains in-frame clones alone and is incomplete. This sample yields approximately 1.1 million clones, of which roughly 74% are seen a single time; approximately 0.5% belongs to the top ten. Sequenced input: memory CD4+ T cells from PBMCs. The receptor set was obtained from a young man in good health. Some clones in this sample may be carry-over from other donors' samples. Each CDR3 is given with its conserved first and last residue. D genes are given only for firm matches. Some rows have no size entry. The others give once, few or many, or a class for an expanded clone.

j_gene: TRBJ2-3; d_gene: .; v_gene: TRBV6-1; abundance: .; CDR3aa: CASSPKGHKQYF; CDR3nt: TGTGCCAGCAGTCCCAAGGGTCATAAGCAGTATTTT
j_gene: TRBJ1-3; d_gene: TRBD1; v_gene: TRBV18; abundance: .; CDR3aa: CASSGQGKPNTIYF; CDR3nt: TGTGCCAGCTCGGGACAGGGGAAACCAAACACCATATATTTT
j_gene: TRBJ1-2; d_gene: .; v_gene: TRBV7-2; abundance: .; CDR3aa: CASSLDSFYGYTF; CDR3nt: TGTGCCAGCAGCTTGGACAGCTTCTATGGCTACACCTTC
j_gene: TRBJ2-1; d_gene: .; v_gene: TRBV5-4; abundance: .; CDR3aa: CASSPHGGITYNEQFF; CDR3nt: TGTGCCAGCAGCCCTCACGGCGGGATAACCTACAATGAGCAGTTCTTC
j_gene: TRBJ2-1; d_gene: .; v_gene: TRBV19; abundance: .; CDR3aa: CASIGSVYNEQFF; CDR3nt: TGTGCCAGTATAGGTAGCGTCTACAATGAGCAGTTCTTC
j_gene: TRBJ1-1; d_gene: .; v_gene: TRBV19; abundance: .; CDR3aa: CASSIGRYSTEAFF; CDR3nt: TGTGCCAGTAGTATAGGTCGGTACAGCACTGAAGCTTTCTTT
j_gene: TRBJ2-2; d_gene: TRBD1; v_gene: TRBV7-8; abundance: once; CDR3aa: CASSTTGWAGELFF; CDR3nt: TGTGCCAGCAGCACGACAGGGTGGGCCGGGGAGCTGTTTTTT
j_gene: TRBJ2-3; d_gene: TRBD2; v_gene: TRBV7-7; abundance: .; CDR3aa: CASSRSGRRDDTQYF; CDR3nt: TGTGCCAGCAGCCGGAGCGGGAGGAGGGATGATACGCAGTATTTT
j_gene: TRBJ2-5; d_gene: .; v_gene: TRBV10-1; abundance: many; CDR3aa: CASSAGGETQYF; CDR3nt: TGCGCCAGCAGTGCAGGGGGGGAGACCCAGTACTTC
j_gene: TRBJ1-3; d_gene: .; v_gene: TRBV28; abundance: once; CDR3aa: CAGGANPGNTIYF; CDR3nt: TGTGCCGGAGGGGCCAACCCTGGAAACACCATATATTTT
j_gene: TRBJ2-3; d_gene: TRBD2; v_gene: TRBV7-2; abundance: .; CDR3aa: CASSLGTSGYTDTQYF; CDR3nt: TGTGCCAGCAGCTTAGGGACTAGCGGTTACACAGATACGCAGTATTTT
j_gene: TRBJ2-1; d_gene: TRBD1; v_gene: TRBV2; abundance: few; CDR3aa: CASRPGQGVSYNEQFF; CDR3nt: TGTGCCAGCAGGCCGGGACAGGGGGTCTCCTACAATGAGCAGTTCTTC
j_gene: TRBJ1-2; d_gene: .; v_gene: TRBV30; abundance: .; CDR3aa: CAWSSSAYGYTF; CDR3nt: TGTGCCTGGAGTTCGTCAGCCTATGGCTACACCTTC
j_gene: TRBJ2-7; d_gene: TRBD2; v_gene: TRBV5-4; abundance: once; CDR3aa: CASSSSGAYEQYF; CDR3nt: TGTGCCAGCAGCAGCAGCGGGGCCTACGAGCAGTACTTC
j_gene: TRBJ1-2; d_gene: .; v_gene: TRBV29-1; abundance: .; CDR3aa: CSVEVWGRMSLNYSYTF; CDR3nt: TGCAGCGTTGAAGTCTGGGGACGGATGAGTCTTAACTATAGCTACACCTTC
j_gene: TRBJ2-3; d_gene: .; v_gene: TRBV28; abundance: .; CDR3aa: CASSSTRGADTQYF; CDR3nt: TGTGCCAGCAGTTCAACAAGGGGAGCAGATACGCAGTATTTT
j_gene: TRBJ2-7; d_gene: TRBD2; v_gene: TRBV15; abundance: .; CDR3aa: CATSRGLAGAGEQYF; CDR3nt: TGTGCCACCAGCAGGGGACTAGCGGGAGCTGGGGAGCAGTACTTC
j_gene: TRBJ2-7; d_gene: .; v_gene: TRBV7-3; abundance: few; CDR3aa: CASSLNAGASYEQYF; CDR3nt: TGTGCCAGCAGCTTAAATGCAGGGGCCTCCTACGAGCAGTACTTC
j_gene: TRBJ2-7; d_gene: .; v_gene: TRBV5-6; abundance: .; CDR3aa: CASRRRGDAYEQYF; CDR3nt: TGTGCCAGCCGCAGGCGGGGAGACGCCTACGAGCAGTACTTC
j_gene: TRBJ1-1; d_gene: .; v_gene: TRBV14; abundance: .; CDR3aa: CASGWTGAEAFF; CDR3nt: TGTGCCAGCGGGTGGACGGGCGCTGAAGCTTTCTTT
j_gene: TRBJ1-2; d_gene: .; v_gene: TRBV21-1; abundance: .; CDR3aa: CASSKASPIGYTF; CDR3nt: TGTGCCAGCAGCAAAGCATCGCCGATTGGCTACACCTTC
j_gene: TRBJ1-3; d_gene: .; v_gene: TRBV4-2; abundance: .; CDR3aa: CASSQDPRPGAGNTIYF; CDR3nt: TGTGCCAGCAGCCAAGACCCGCGCCCAGGGGCTGGAAACACCATATATTTT
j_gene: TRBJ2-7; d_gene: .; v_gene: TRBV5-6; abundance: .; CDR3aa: CASSLGRDEQYF; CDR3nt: TGTGCCAGCAGCTTGGGCAGGGACGAGCAGTACTTC
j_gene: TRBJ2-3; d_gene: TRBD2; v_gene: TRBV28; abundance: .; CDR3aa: CASVGAGGTDTQYF; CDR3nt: TGTGCCAGCGTAGGAGCGGGAGGCACAGATACGCAGTATTTT
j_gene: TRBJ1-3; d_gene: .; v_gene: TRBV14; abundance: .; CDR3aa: CASSQDGIYRISLSGNTIYF; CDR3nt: TGTGCCAGCAGCCAAGATGGAATCTATCGAATCAGTCTGTCGGGAAACACCATATATTTT